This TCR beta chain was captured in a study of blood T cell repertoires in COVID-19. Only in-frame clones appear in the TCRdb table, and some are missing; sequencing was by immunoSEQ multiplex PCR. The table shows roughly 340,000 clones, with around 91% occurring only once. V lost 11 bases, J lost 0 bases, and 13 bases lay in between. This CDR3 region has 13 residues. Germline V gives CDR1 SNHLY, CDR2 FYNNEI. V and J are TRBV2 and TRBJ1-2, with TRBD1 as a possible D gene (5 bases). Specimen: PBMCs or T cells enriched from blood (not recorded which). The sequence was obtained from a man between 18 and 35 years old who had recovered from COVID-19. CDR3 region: CAGAGRTNYGYTF. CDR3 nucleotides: TGTGCCGGAGCAGGGAGGACTAACTATGGCTACACCTTC.